The entry below gives a single T cell receptor beta chain sequence along with its context. Its cognate antigen has yet to be identified. No clone much larger than this one lies a single base away; base qualities are absent. In the prospective study, participants were roughly 18 to 89 years old, resided in about two dozen geographic areas of the United States, and were enrolled through a virtual design. In the prospective study, cohorts were assigned on the basis of participant-reported clinical history obtained from a screening survey and a study questionnaire. For ImmuneRACE Cohort 3, a participant was defined as recovered based on two consecutive negative NP/OP PCR tests, clearance by a healthcare professional, or resolution of symptoms. In the prospective study, whole blood, serum and a nasopharyngeal or oropharyngeal swab were collected from each participant by mobile phlebotomists. Additional blood draws and questionnaires over an approximately 2-month period could optionally be provided by prospective study participants. Prospective study blood samples were shipped either frozen or at room temperature before DNA extraction.

From the cysteine through the phenylalanine, the CDR3 covers 15 amino acids. Here the CDR3 DNA is all that survives: 45 bases in frame from base 1. Per the germline V gene, SGDLS is the CDR1 and YYNGEE is the CDR2. V was cut back by 0 bases and J by 2 bases, leaving a gap of 12 bases between them. The data originate from a study of blood T cell repertoires in COVID-19 (dated by TCRdb to the early 2020s). As for the study more broadly: Collaborator samples came from the United States, Italy and Spain and covered acute and convalescent phases of COVID-19. The material from the prospective study consisted of cDNA or gDNA derived from T cells, B-cell-depleted T cells, or PBMCs. A de-identified subject ID, COVID-19 status, age in years and sex were almost always included in the sample metadata. Deeply sampled blood TCRbeta repertoires from subjects exposed to, actively infected with, or recovered from COVID-19 were included in the dataset. The repertoires were made available in a free public database intended to serve as a resource for research on the immune response to SARS-CoV-2. Samples were obtained from the ongoing ImmuneRACE study (first 160 participants) and from roughly 1,300 subjects provided by 6 global collaborators. Where available, HLA class I and class II types were taken from metadata supplied by the sample provider and were not determined by assay-based typing.

The immunoSEQ Assay, a bias-controlled multiplex PCR, was used to amplify TCRbeta CDR3 regions from genomic DNA. The authors' analysis ran thus. The number of nucleated cells in each sample was estimated by amplification of reference gene primers within the assay. Sequence reads were collapsed and filtered to measure the absolute abundance of every unique TCRbeta CDR3 rearrangement. For each sample, productive Simpson clonality was calculated as the square root of Simpson's diversity index over productive rearrangements. TCRdb limited this immuneACCESS table to in-frame rearrangements with V and J called. A share of clones is missing; checked studies link under half to unresolved V genes, and the rest is unexplained. From that table come the V and J calls and clone size; the DNA was used to work out D and trimming. The sample records about 180,000 clones, about 84% of which are singletons. In total, the top ten clones hold more than 7.5% of the sample.

Overall results and qualifications from the work: Clinical and demographic metadata were provided uncurated, with the amount varying by source and participant.

Sequenced input: PBMCs or T cells enriched from blood (not recorded which). Recombination linked TRBV9 to TRBJ2-7; a tentative D call is TRBD2 (6 bases match). The origin of this receptor is a woman in her twenties or thirties who had recovered from COVID-19. The sequenced DNA: TGTGCCAGCAGCGTAGGGAGGGACGGCCCCTACGAGCAGTACTTC. This gives the protein CASSVGRDGPYEQYF.